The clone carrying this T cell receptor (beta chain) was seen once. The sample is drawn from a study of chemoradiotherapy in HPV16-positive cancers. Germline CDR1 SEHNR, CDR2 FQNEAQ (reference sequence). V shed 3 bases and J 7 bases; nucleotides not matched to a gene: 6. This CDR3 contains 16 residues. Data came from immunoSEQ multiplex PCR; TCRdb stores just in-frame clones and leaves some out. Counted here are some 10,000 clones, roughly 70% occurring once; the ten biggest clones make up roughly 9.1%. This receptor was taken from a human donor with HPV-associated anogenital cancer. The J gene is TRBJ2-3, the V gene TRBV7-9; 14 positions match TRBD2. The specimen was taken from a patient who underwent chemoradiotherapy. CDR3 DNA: TGTGCCAGCAGCTTCCTGACTAGCGGGGGGGCGAATACGCAGTATTTT. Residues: CASSFLTSGGANTQYF.